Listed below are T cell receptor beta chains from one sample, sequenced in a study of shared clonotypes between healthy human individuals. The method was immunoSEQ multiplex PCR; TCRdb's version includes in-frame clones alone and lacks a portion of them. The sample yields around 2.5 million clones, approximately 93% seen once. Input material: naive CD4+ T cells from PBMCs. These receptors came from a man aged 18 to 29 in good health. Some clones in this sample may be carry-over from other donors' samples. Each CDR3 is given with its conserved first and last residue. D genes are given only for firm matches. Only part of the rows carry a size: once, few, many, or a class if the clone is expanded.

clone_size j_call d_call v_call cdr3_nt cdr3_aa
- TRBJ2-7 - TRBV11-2 TGTGCCAGCAGCGGACCCGGGCTGGGTTCCTACGAGCAGTACTTC CASSGPGLGSYEQYF
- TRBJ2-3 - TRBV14 TGTGCCAGCACCTCATGGGGAGCTAGCGACAATAGCGATACGCAGTATTTT CASTSWGASDNSDTQYF
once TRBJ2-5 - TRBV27 TGTGCCAGCAGTGCACTGGGACGGGGAGAGACCCAGTACTTC CASSALGRGETQYF
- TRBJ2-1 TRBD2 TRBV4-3 TGCGCCAGCAGCCCGCAGACTAGCGGGAGCAATGAGCAGTTCTTC CASSPQTSGSNEQFF
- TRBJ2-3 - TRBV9 TGTGCCAGCAGCGCCTTAACGGGACCTACGCAGTATTTT CASSALTGPTQYF
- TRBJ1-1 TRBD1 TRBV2 TGTGCCAGCAGTGCGAGACCCGTTACAGGGGGCACTGAAGCTTTCTTT CASSARPVTGGTEAFF
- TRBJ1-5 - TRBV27 TGTGCCAGCAGTATCCAGGATCCCGTCAATCAGCCCCAGCATTTT CASSIQDPVNQPQHF
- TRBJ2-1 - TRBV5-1 TGCGCCAGCAGCTTGGGAGGGGAATCCTACAATGAGCAGTTCTTC CASSLGGESYNEQFF
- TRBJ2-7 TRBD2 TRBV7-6 TGTGCCAGCAGCTTAGAAGGAGTAGCGGGCACAGACTACGAGCAGTACTTC CASSLEGVAGTDYEQYF
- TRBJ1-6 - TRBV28 TGTGCCACCAGGGACCAGGGGCAGTACTATAATTCACCCCTCCACTTT CATRDQGQYYNSPLHF
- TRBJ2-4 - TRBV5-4 TGTGCCAGCAGCTTGGGGAACCAGGGGGCCAAAAACATTCAGTACTTC CASSLGNQGAKNIQYF
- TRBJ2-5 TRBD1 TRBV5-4 TGTGCCAGCAGCTTCGGGACAGTCCAAGAGACCCAGTACTTC CASSFGTVQETQYF
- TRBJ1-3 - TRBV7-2 TGTGCCAGCAGCCCCCGGGTGGGAAATGGAAACACCATATATTTT CASSPRVGNGNTIYF
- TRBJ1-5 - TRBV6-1 TGTGCCAGCAGAGATACCAATCAGCCCCAGCATTTT CASRDTNQPQHF
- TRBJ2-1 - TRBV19 TGTGCCAGTATAAAGGGTTTCGGGGCAGACAATGAGCAGTTCTTC CASIKGFGADNEQFF
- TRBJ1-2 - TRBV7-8 TGTGCCAGCAGCTTAGGGTTAGACTATGGCTACACCTTC CASSLGLDYGYTF
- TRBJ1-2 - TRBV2 TGTGCCAGCAGTGAAATCAAAGAGGCTAACTATGGCTACACCTTC CASSEIKEANYGYTF
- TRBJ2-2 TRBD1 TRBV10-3 TGTGCCATCAGTGCCCACCGGGACAGGGGGCCTCGGAACACCGGGGAGCTGTTTTTT CAISAHRDRGPRNTGELFF
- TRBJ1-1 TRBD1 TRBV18 TGTGCCAGCTCACCATCGACAGGGGGATTTTCTGGTACTGAAGCTTTCTTT CASSPSTGGFSGTEAFF
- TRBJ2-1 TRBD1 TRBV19 TGTGCCAGTAGTCTGGGGACAGATGGTGAGCAGTTCTTC CASSLGTDGEQFF
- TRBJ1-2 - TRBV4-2 TGTGCCAGCAGCCAAACCCCCAAGGGGATCAATGGCTACACCTTC CASSQTPKGINGYTF
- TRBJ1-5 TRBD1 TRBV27 TGTGCCAGTCGGGACAGGGAAAATCAGCCCCAGCATTTT CASRDRENQPQHF
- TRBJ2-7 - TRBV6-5 TGTGCCAGCAATTCAAGGGTAGGCGAGCAGTACTTC CASNSRVGEQYF
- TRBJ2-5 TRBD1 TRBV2 TGTGCCAGCAGTGAGGTGAGGGACAGCCACGGGGCGTACCAAGAGACCCAGTACTTC CASSEVRDSHGAYQETQYF
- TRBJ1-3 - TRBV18 TGTGCCAGCTCACCAGGACCCCGCTCTGGAAACACCATATATTTT CASSPGPRSGNTIYF